This T cell receptor beta chain was observed in a study of CD8+CD57+ T cells in acquired aplastic anemia. The V end lost 5 bases, the J end lost 5 bases, and 22 bases lay between the germline ends. CDR1 SGHAT and CDR2 FQDESV come from the germline V gene (reference sequence). The CDR3 sequence is 16 residues long. Template material for TCR beta VDJ and CDR3 profiling consisted of genomic DNA. TCRdb fed the reads into MiXCR, producing one record per CDR3 protein. Among 150,000 to 200,000 distinct CDR3 sequences listed, about 45% were seen once. The authors sequenced patients whose flow cytometry had shown CD8+CD57+ cell expansion. All patients had severe acquired aplastic anemia.

The V and J genes are TRBV11-1 and TRBJ2-7; weak D call: TRBD1 (5 bases). What was sequenced was sorted CD4+, CD8+, or CD8+CD57+ T cells (not recorded which) from PBMCs. The receptor was isolated from a human donor with aplastic anemia. CDR3 residues: CASSPPTKGPDDEQYF. The CDR3 coding sequence is TGTGCCAGCAGCCCACCAACCAAGGGGCCAGATGACGAGCAGTACTTC.